Listed below are T cell receptor beta chains from one sample, sequenced in a study of blood T cells in healthy people across ages. MiXCR, applied by TCRdb to the 5' RACE reads, yields one record per CDR3 protein. The sample includes around 1.5 million distinct CDR3 sequences, around 35% of them seen just once. Specimen: blood. Receptors originate from a woman aged 25 to 45 in good health. The CDR3 runs from the conserved cysteine through the conserved F or W.

V: TRBV6-2/TRBV6-3; CDR3: CASSPAVGQFF
V: TRBV20-1; CDR3: CSVLSSGSTEQFF
V: TRBV27; CDR3: CASISTDTQYF
V: TRBV7-8; CDR3: CASSLVRTGTLNTEAFF
V: TRBV4-1; CDR3: CASSQEGSSGVDEQFF
V: TRBV27; CDR3: CASSYLGLAGSSGANVLTF
V: TRBV20-1; CDR3: CSAKTGSSRGYTF
V: TRBV20-1; CDR3: CSARDARRETQFF
V: TRBV6-5; CDR3: CASRISGSSYYEQYF
V: TRBV4-2; CDR3: CASSPSGDYGYTF
V: TRBV7-9; CDR3: CASSPSVVEQYF
V: TRBV20-1; CDR3: CSARVGTSNEQFF
V: TRBV20-1; CDR3: CSARSGLAGSRGTGELFF